This TCR beta chain was recovered during a study of blood T cell repertoires in COVID-19 (dated by TCRdb to about 2020). Regarding the complete study: Collaborator samples came from the United States, Italy and Spain and covered acute and convalescent phases of COVID-19. The prospective study material was composed of cDNA or gDNA derived from T cells, B-cell-depleted T cells, or PBMCs. Deeply sampled blood TCRbeta repertoires from subjects exposed to, actively infected with, or recovered from COVID-19 were included in the dataset. A freely available public database, intended as a resource for researchers studying the immune response to SARS-CoV-2, is where the repertoires were released. Samples came from the ongoing ImmuneRACE study (first 160 participants) plus 1,254 subjects from 6 global collaborators. A de-identified subject ID, COVID-19 status, age in years and sex were almost always included in the sample metadata. Where HLA class I and class II types were available, the types were taken from metadata supplied by the sample provider, not from assay-based typing.

The immunoSEQ Assay, a bias-controlled multiplex PCR, was used to amplify TCRbeta CDR3 regions from genomic DNA. Turning to the authors' computational methods: Within the assay, amplification of reference gene primers was used to estimate how many nucleated cells each sample contained. Sequence reads were collapsed and filtered to measure the absolute abundance of every unique TCRbeta CDR3 rearrangement. For each sample, productive Simpson clonality was calculated as the square root of Simpson's diversity index over productive rearrangements. In its TCRdb copy, this immuneACCESS table keeps in-frame sequences only and misses some clones. Where compared with another copy, unresolved V genes explain less than half of these, and the others have no known cause. Clone size and V and J calls were adopted from that table, with D and trimming inferred from the DNA. For this sample the table gives about 98,000 clones, of which 87% were detected only once. Roughly 5.2% of the sample is in the top ten clones.

Regarding this clone: No antigen is known for it. No base quality information exists; no much larger clone differs at one position.

One collaborating source in Seattle enrolled patients while the patients were actively infected and followed the patients over time throughout the course of disease. Each collaborating institution followed its own protocols to collect whole blood in K2EDTA tubes. For TCRbeta analysis, collaborators shipped samples in one of three forms: frozen whole blood, isolated PBMCs, or DNA extracted from either of those sample types. Overall study results and their limits: The quantity of clinical and demographic metadata differed by source and by participant and was supplied without curation.

The CDR3 spans 13 residues, from the cysteine through the phenylalanine. Of all the DNA, just the CDR3 is kept, 39 bases in frame from base 1. CDR1 and CDR2, looked up from the germline V gene, are KGHSH and LQKENI. Trimming at the junction amounts to 1 base on V and 2 bases on J, and the germline ends lie 5 bases apart. Recombination joined TRBV18 with TRBJ2-5; the D segment cannot be called with confidence. Sample: peripheral blood. The TCR originated in a woman in her forties or fifties with COVID-19, enrolled during active disease. CDR3 protein: CASSPLLQETQYF. The nucleotides are TGTGCCAGCTCACCACTACTGCAAGAGACCCAGTACTTC.